What follows describes a single T cell receptor beta chain. Germline CDR1 reads SEHNR; CDR2 reads FQNEAQ (reference sequence). CDR3 size: 15 residues. Trimming removed 5 bases from V and 5 bases from J; junction bases left unmatched: 6. The data were taken from a study of T cells in tuberculosis. About the research overall: T cells were selected with CD1B tetramers loaded with glucose monomycolate.

Each donor contributed about 100,000 T cells on average, unsorted. Sequenced by immunoSEQ multiplex PCR; TCRdb stores in-frame clones only, minus some. The sample records some 31,000 clones, about nine tenths being singletons. The sample consisted of PBMCs. The receptor's source is a donor aged 10 to 29 with latent tuberculosis or without tuberculosis infection. This rearrangement joins TRBV7-9 to TRBJ2-1; 10 positions agree with TRBD2. The CDR3 here is CASSVWTSGDNEQFF. The CDR3 nucleotides are TGTGCCAGCAGCGTCTGGACTAGCGGCGACAATGAGCAGTTCTTC.